This T cell receptor (beta chain) derives from a study of response to subunit inactivated influenza vaccine. Study-level findings and limits: There was a suggestion from the authors that each seasonal influenza vaccination recruits few new T cells.

A word on this clonotype: Its antigen is still unknown.

TCRdb passed the RT-PCR reads through MiXCR, listing each CDR3 protein once. The sample carries around 530,000 distinct CDR3 sequences, about 10% recorded once. The CDR3 runs 14 residues. Germline trimming cut 5 bases from V and 2 bases from J; bases unmatched to any gene: 5. This clonotype originated in a man aged 50 to 60 who received an inactivated influenza vaccine. This chain joins TRBV12-3 or TRBV12-4 and TRBJ2-5, with 7 bases that match TRBD1. This material consisted of PBMCs from blood, taken on the day of vaccination. The CDR3 DNA follows: TGTGCCAGCAGTAAAAGGGGGCAGCAAGAGACCCAGTACTTC. Translating it yields CASSKRGQQETQYF.